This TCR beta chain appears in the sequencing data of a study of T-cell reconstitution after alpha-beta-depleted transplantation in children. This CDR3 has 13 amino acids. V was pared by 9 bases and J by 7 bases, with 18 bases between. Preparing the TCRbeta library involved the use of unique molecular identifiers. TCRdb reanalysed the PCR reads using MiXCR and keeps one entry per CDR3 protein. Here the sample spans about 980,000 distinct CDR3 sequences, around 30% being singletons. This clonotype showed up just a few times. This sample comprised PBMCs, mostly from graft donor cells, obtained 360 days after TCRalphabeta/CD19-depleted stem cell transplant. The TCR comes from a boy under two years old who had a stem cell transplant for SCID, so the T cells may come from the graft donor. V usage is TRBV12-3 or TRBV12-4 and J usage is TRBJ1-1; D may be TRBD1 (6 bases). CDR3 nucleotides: TGTGCCAGTTGGGACCCGGGACAAGGTGAAGCTTTCTTT. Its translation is CASWDPGQGEAFF.